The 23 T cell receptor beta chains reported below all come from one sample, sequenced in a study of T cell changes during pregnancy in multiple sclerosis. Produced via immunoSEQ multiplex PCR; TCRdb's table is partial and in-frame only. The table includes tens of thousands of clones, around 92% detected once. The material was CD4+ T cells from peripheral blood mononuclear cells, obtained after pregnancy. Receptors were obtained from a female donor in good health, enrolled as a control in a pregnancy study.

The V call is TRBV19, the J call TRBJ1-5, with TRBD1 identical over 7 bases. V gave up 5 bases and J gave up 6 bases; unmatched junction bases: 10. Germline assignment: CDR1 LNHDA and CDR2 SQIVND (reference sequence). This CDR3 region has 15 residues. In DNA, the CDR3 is TGTGCCAGTAGTGATGGGACAGTAAAGTCTCAGCCCCAGCATTTT. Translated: CASSDGTVKSQPQHF.

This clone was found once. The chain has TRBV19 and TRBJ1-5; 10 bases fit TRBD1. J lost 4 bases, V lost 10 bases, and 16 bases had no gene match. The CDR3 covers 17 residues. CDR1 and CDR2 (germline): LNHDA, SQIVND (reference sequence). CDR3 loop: CATSQTSRTGGNQPQHF. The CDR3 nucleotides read TGTGCCACCTCCCAAACTTCGAGGACAGGGGGTAATCAGCCCCAGCATTTT. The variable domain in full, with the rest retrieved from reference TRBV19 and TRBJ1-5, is DGGITQSPKYLFRKEGQNVTLSCEQNLNHDAMYWYRQDPGQGLRLIYYSQIVNDFQKGDIAEGYSVSREKKESFPLTVTSAQKNPTAFYLCATSQTSRTGGNQPQHFGDGTRLSIL.

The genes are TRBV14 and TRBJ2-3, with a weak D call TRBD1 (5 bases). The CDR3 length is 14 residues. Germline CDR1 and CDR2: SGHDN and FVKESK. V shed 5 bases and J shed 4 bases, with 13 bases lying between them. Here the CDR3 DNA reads TGTGCCAGCAGCTACGCCACCAGGGCAGATACGCAGTATTTT. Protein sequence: CASSYATRADTQYF.

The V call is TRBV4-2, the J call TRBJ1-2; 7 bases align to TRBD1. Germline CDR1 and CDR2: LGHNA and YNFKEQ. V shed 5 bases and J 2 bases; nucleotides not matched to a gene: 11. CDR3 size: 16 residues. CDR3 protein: CASSTHNWDSNYGYTF. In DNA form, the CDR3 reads TGTGCCAGCAGCACACACAATTGGGACAGCAACTATGGCTACACCTTC.

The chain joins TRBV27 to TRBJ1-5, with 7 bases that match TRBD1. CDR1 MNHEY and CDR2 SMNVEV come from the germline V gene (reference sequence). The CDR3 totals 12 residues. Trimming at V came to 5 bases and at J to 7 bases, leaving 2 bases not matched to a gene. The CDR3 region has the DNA TGTGCCAGCAGTGGCAGGGGGCAGCCCCAGCATTTT. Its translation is CASSGRGQPQHF.

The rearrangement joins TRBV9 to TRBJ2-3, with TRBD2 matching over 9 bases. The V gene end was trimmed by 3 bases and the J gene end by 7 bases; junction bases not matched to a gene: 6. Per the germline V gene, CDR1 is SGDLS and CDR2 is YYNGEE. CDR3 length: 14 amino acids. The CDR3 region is CASSGGSGRNTQYF. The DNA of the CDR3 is TGTGCCAGCAGCGGAGGTAGCGGGAGAAATACGCAGTATTTT. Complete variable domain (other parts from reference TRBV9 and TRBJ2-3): DSGVTQTPKHLITATGQRVTLRCSPRSGDLSVYWYQQSLDQGLQFLIQYYNGEERAKGNILERFSAQQFPDLHSELNLSSLELGDSALYFCASSGGSGRNTQYFGPGTRLTVL.

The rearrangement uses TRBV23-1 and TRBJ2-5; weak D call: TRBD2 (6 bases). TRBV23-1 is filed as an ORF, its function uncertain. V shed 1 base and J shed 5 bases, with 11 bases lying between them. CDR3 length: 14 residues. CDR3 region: CASSQCCGVETQYF. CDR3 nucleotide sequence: TGCGCCAGCAGTCAATGTTGCGGGGTGGAGACCCAGTACTTC.

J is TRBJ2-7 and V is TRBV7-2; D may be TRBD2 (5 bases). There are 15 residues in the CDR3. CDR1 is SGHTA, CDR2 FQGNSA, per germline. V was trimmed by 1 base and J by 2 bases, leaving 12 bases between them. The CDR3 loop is CASSLVVSATYEQYF. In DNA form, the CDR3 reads TGTGCCAGCAGCTTAGTCGTTAGCGCAACCTACGAGCAGTACTTC.

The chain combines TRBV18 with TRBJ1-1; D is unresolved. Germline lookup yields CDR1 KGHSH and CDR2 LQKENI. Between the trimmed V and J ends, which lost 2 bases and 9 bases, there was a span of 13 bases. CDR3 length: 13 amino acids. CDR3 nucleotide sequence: TGTGCCAGCTCACCAGAGAACCTTCATAAAGCTTTCTTT. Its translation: CASSPENLHKAFF.

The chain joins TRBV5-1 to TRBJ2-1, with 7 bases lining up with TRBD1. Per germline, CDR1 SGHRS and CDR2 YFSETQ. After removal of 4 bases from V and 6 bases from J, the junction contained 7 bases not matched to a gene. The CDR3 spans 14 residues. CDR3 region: CASSTQPGGNEQFF. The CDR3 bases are TGCGCCAGCAGCACCCAGCCAGGGGGCAATGAGCAGTTCTTC.

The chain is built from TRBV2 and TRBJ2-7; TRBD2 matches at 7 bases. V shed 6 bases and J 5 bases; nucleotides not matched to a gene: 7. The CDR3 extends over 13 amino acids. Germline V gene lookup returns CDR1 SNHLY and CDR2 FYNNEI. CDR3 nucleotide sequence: TGTGCCAGCAGCGGGGAGGGCGCGAACGAGCAGTACTTC. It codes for CASSGEGANEQYF. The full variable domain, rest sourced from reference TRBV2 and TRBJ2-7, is EPEVTQTPSHQVTQMGQEVILRCVPISNHLYFYWYRQILGQKVEFLVSFYNNEISEKSEIFDDQFSVERPDGSNFTLKIRSTKLEDSAMYFCASSGEGANEQYFGPGTRLTVT.

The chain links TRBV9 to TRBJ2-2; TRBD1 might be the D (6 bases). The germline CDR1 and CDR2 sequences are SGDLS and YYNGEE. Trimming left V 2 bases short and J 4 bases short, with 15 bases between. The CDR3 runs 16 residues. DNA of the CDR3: TGTGCCAGCAGCGTCGGACAGTCGCCTAGCACCGGGGAGCTGTTTTTT. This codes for CASSVGQSPSTGELFF.

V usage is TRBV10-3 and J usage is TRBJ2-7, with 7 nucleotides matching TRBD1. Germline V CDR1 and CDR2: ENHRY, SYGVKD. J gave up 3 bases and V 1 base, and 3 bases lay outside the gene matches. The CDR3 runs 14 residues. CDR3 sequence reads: CAISELTGSYEQYF. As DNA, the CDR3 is TGTGCCATCAGTGAGTTGACAGGGAGCTACGAGCAGTACTTC.

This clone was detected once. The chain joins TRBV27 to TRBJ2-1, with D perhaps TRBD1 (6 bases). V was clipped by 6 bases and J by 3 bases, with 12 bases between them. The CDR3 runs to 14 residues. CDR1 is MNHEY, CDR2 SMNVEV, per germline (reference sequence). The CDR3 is CASRYRDIYNEQFF. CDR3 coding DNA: TGTGCCAGCAGATACCGGGACATCTACAATGAGCAGTTCTTC.

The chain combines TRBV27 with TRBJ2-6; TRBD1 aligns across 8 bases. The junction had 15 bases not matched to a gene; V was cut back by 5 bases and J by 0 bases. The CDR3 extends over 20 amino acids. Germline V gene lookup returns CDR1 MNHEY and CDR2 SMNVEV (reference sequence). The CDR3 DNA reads TGTGCCAGCAGTCCGGGACCCGGACAGGGCCTATCCTCTGGGGCCAACGTCCTGACTTTC. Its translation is CASSPGPGQGLSSGANVLTF. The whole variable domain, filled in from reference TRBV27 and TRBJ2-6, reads EAQVTQNPRYLITVTGKKLTVTCSQNMNHEYMSWYRQDPGLGLRQIYYSMNVEVTDKGDVPEGYKVSRKEKRNFPLILESPSPNQTSLYFCASSPGPGQGLSSGANVLTFGAGSRLTVL.

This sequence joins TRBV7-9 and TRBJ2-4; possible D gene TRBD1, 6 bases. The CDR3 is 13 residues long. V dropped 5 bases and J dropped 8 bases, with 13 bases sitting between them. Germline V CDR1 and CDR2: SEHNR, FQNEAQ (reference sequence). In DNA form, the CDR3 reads TGTGCCAGCAGCCTAATGACAGGCGACATTCAGTACTTC. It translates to CASSLMTGDIQYF.

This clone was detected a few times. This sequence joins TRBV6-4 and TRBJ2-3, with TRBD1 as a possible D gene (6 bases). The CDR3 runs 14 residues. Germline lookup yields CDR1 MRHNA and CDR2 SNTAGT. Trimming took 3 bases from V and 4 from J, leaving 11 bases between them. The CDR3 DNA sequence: TGTGCCAGCAGTGAAGGGGGTGGTGCAGATACGCAGTATTTT. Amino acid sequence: CASSEGGGADTQYF.

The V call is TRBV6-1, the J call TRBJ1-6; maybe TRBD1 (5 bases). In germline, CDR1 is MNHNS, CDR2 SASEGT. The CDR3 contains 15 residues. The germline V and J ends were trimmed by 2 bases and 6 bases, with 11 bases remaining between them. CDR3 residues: CASSERQGPNSPLHF. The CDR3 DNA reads TGTGCCAGCAGTGAAAGGCAGGGCCCTAATTCACCCCTCCACTTT.

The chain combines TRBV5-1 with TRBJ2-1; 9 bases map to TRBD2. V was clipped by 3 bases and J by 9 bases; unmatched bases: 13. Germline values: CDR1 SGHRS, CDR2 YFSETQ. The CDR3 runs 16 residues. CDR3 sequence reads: CASSSSLASGIREQFF. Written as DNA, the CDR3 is TGCGCCAGCAGCTCCAGCCTCGCTAGCGGGATTCGTGAGCAGTTCTTC.

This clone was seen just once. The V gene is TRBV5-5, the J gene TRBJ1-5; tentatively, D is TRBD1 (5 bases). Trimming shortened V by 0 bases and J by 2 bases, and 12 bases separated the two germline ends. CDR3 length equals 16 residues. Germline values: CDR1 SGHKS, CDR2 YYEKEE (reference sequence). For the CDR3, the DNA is TGTGCCAGCAGCTTGGTAGCTGGGGCGGGCAATCAGCCCCAGCATTTT. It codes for CASSLVAGAGNQPQHF.

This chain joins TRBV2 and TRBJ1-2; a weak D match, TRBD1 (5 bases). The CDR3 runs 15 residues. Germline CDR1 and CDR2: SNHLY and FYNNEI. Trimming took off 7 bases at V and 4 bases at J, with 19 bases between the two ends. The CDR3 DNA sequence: TGTGCCAGCATCCTGGGAACAGGAACGGTCTATGGCTACACCTTC. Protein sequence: CASILGTGTVYGYTF.

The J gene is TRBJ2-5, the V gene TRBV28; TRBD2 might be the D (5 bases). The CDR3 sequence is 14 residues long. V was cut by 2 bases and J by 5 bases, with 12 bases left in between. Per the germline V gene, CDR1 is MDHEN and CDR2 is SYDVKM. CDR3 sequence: CASSLAGPGETQYF. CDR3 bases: TGTGCCAGCAGTTTAGCGGGCCCCGGGGAGACCCAGTACTTC.

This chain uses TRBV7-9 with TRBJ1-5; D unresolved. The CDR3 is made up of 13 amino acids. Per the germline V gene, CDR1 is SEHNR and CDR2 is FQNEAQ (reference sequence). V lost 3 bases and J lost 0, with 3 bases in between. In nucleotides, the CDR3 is TGTGCCAGCAGCTTCTCTAGCAATCAGCCCCAGCATTTT. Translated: CASSFSSNQPQHF.